This T cell receptor beta chain was recorded in a study of OX40 agonist ivuxolimab in advanced cancers. Whole-study context: An agonistic human IgG2 monoclonal antibody against OX40 (CD134) was given.

This clone was recorded a few times. Its antigen remains unknown. The germline V gene encodes CDR1 MNHNS and CDR2 SASEGT. V lost 2 bases and J 2 bases, leaving 16 bases between the germline ends. The CDR3 has 16 residues. This table comes from immunoSEQ multiplex PCR, and its TCRdb copy is limited to in-frame clones, with some not included. The sample lists roughly 100,000 clones, roughly 90% seen once, with about 3% in the top ten. Study results and limitations: Certain nonresponders additionally had low normalized T-cell clonal expansion. Relatively little clonal expansion, among the lowest observed, appeared in partial responders at 0.1-3.0 mg/kg.

V usage is TRBV6-1 and J usage is TRBJ2-7; D perhaps matches TRBD1 (5 bases). This receptor was obtained from an adult with an advanced solid tumor such as melanoma, head and neck, liver or kidney cancer. The sample consisted of CD4+ or CD8+ T cells sorted from blood, taken in a trial of the OX40 agonist ivuxolimab. CDR3 loop: CASSEWSRQRTYEQYF. DNA of the CDR3: TGTGCCAGCAGTGAATGGTCCCGACAGAGAACCTACGAGCAGTACTTC.